This record looks at one T cell receptor (beta chain) sequence and its context. Its antigen is unidentified. TCRdb's copy holds only in-frame clones and misses some; the assay was immunoSEQ multiplex PCR. The sample includes 2 million to 2.5 million clones, under 97% of them seen just once. This entry is derived from a study of shared clonotypes between healthy human individuals. Study in general: Ranging from 18 to 49 in age, donors were two women and three men. Whole-study results and caveats: Having only a few donors restricted how much genetic and exposure-history diversity was captured.

The V segment lost 6 bases and the J segment 3 bases; nucleotides outside the gene matches: 10. CDR1 SGHVS and CDR2 FQNEAQ come from the germline V gene. This CDR3 is 15 amino acids long. The sample consisted of naive CD4+ T cells sorted from blood. The sample's subset: CD45RA+ positively selected. The source is a man younger than 35 in good health. The gene calls are TRBV7-8 and TRBJ1-1; 7 bases line up with TRBD1. The CDR3 is CASRQIQGRHTEAFF. In DNA, the CDR3 is TGTGCCAGCAGACAAATACAGGGGCGGCACACTGAAGCTTTCTTT.